This T cell receptor (beta chain) was sequenced during a study of cytomegalovirus exposure and HLA in healthy donors. Notes on the study in general: Some TCR beta chains (about 170 of them) were listed as cytomegalovirus-associated.

Assay used: immunoSEQ multiplex PCR; TCRdb lists only in-frame clones, some missing. Here the sample spans some 160,000 clones, roughly 91% being singletons. In the case of this clone: The antigen remains unidentified.

Material: PBMCs. This clonotype was obtained from a man between 18 and 29 years old in good health and CMV-seronegative.

CDR3 protein: CASSFSNSYEAFF. CDR3 nucleotide sequence: TGTGCCAGCAGTTTCAGTAACAGCTATGAAGCTTTCTTT. V and J are TRBV28 and TRBJ1-1; D remains ambiguous. Trimming took 3 bases from V and 7 from J, leaving 12 bases between them. CDR1 MDHEN and CDR2 SYDVKM come from the germline V gene. CDR3 length equals 13 residues.